What follows are 5 T cell receptor beta chains derived from one specimen sequenced in a study of T cells after yellow fever vaccination. TCRdb processed the 5' RACE reads anew with MiXCR; each CDR3 protein has one entry. The sample holds 250,000 to 400,000 distinct CDR3 sequences, 4.1% seen once. Specimen: PBMCs, collected 5 days after the yellow fever booster vaccination. Receptors were obtained from a man aged 18 to 35 who received the YFV17D yellow fever vaccine.

V is TRBV5-4 and J is TRBJ2-2; no reliable D call. The CDR3 is 14 residues long. Trimming cost V 5 bases and J 0 bases, with 8 bases left between them. Germline values: CDR1 SGHNT, CDR2 YYREEE (reference sequence). CDR3 protein: CASSRVPNTGELFF. The DNA of the CDR3 is TGTGCCAGCAGTCGAGTTCCGAACACCGGGGAGCTGTTTTTT.

Only a few counts were recorded for this clonotype. Sequence at one end of the junction differs from germline and may be a read error. This chain uses TRBV4-1 with TRBJ2-1; no firm D call. The germline gives CDR1 MGHRA, CDR2 YSYEKL. This CDR3 is 13 amino acids long. The CDR3 sequence is CASSEEPTAEQFF. The DNA for the CDR3 is TGCGCCAGCAGCGAAGAACCCACGGCTGAGCAGTTCTTC.

This clonotype was detected only a few times. The chain is built from TRBV7-2 and TRBJ2-5; D is ambiguous. V shed 1 base and J shed 4 bases, with 10 bases lying between them. This CDR3 spans 14 amino acids. CDR1 is SGHTA and CDR2 is FQGNSA in the germline V gene. The CDR3 nucleotides read TGTGCCAGCAGCTTAGGACGATTGCCAGAGACCCAGTACTTC. It codes for CASSLGRLPETQYF.

The rearrangement uses TRBV5-1 and TRBJ2-3; D is unclear. Trimming cost V 2 bases and J 2 bases, with 15 bases left between them. CDR1 is SGHRS and CDR2 is YFSETQ in the germline V gene. The CDR3 is 16 amino acids. The CDR3 protein is CASSLDAGRTTDTQYF. DNA of the CDR3: TGCGCCAGCAGCTTAGATGCCGGGCGTACCACAGATACGCAGTATTTT.

Comment on this clonotype: A much larger clone differs from this one at a single base, so this may be a read error. The CDR3 loop is CATSSRGGVQFF. The CDR3 coding sequence is TGTGCCACCAGCAGCCGTGGCGGTGTGCAGTTCTTC. The chain has TRBV15 and TRBJ2-1; D gene unclear. There are 12 residues in the CDR3. Germline V gene lookup returns CDR1 LNHNV and CDR2 YYDKDF (reference sequence). V lost 3 bases and J lost 12, with 12 bases in between.